The 6 T cell receptor beta chains given below trace back to one sample, sequenced in a study of Tregs in tolerant kidney transplant recipients. The antigens of these receptors remain unknown. FACS sorting followed an approximately 6-day coculture of CFSE-labeled recipient PBMCs with irradiated graft donor PBMCs. This table comes from immunoSEQ multiplex PCR, and its TCRdb copy is limited to in-frame clones, with some not included. There are a few thousand clones in the sample, with about 17% held by the top ten. Sequenced material: CD4+ T cells from blood cultured with allogeneic cells, taken before the transplant. The receptors here all came from a human patient who received a combined kidney and bone marrow transplant.

This clone registers medium-sized by frequency. CDR3 in amino acids: CASSSDTQYF. The CDR3 DNA, read in part, is TGTGCCAGCAGTAGCGATACG. The chain recombines TRBV2 with TRBJ2-3, with unresolved D. The read ends 3 residues before the CDR3 terminus; that terminus is restored from the germline J gene. This CDR3 has 10 amino acids. Trimming shortened V by 5 bases and J by 6 bases, and 3 bases separated the two germline ends. CDR1 SNHLY and CDR2 FYNNEI come from the germline V gene.

Its frequency marks this clone as medium-sized. The read ends 3 residues early relative to the CDR3; the germline J gene fills the gap. The gene calls are TRBV5-1 and TRBJ1-2; D is uncertain. This CDR3 has 17 amino acids. The germline gives CDR1 SGHRS, CDR2 YFSETQ. V was cut by 3 bases and J by 3 bases, with 21 bases left in between. CDR3 DNA (partial): TGCGCCAGCAGCTATGGGTTGGGCAGAAAAGACCACTATGGC. Its protein is CASSYGLGRKDHYG. The full CDR3 protein reads CASSYGLGRKDHYGYTF.

On this clone: The read ends 3 residues before the CDR3 terminus; that terminus is restored from the germline J gene. The chain couples TRBV7-6 to TRBJ2-5; TRBD2 agrees at 14 bases. This CDR3 comprises 16 residues. Per germline, CDR1 SGHVS and CDR2 FNYEAQ. V gave up 1 base and J gave up 2 bases; unmatched junction bases: 0. The CDR3 here is CASSLGLAGGQETQYF. The part of the CDR3 DNA that was read is TGTGCCAGCAGCTTAGGACTAGCGGGGGGGCAAGAGACC.

This clone shows up as medium-sized by frequency. Read coverage stops 3 residues before the CDR3 terminus; the germline J gene supplies the remainder. V is TRBV20-1 and J is TRBJ2-3, with D possibly TRBD1 on 5 matching bases. Germline CDR1 and CDR2: DFQATT and SNEGSKA (reference sequence). CDR3 size: 14 residues. Trimming left V 7 bases short and J 2 bases short, with 16 bases between. The CDR3 DNA, read in part, is TGCAGTGTCGTAGGGGTTGGGAACACAGATACG. Translating gives CSVVGVGNTDT. The whole CDR3 protein reads CSVVGVGNTDTQYF.

By frequency, this clone is medium-sized. The CDR3 end lies 3 residues beyond the end of the read and is filled in from the germline J gene. The V and J genes are TRBV6-2 or TRBV6-3 and TRBJ2-7; possible D gene TRBD2, 6 bases. This CDR3 comprises 14 residues. Germline loops: CDR1 MNHEY, CDR2 SVGEGT. V was cut by 5 bases and J by 0 bases, with 11 bases left in between. CDR3 DNA (partial): TGTGCCAGCAGTCCTAGCGCGTACTCCTACGAG. Its protein is CASSPSAYSYE. The whole CDR3 region reads CASSPSAYSYEQYF.

As to this clone: The CDR3 extends 3 residues past the end of the read, so its final part is completed from the germline J gene. The chain is built from TRBV6-2 or TRBV6-3 and TRBJ1-1; 10 bases line up with TRBD1. CDR1 MNHEY and CDR2 SVGEGT come from the germline V gene. The junction had 7 bases not matched to a gene; V was cut back by 5 bases and J by 1 base. This CDR3 is 16 amino acids long. The CDR3 loop is CASSRDRGWGNTEAFF. Incomplete CDR3 DNA: TGTGCCAGCAGTCGGGACAGGGGATGGGGGAACACTGAA.